This T cell receptor beta chain was retrieved from a study of beta chain features in type 1 diabetes (dated by TCRdb to 2016 to 2019). Broadly, across the study: Patients and healthy donors did not differ in mean age, gender distribution, total cell number or subset yield. In the study, recently diagnosed type 1 diabetes patients and matched healthy donors were compared on the TCRB repertoires of their sorted circulating CD4+ T cell subsets. Regulatory and stem cell-like memory subsets were isolated from only 8 patients and about eight healthy donors, whereas naive and central memory subsets came from all 28 donors. A total of roughly 110 million sorted cells were examined across all samples, and the number of cells per subset was strongly correlated with RNA yield.

The CDR3 runs 15 amino acids, cysteine and phenylalanine included. The read is trimmed to its CDR3 DNA, 45 bases read in frame from base 1. Looking up the germline V gene (reference sequence) yields CDR1 SGHNT and CDR2 YYREEE. The V end gives up 5 bases and the J end 1 base, leaving 4 bases in the junction not matched to a gene. Overall study results and their limits: Fewer insertions and more nucleotide deletions at VDJ recombination sites were observed in patients with type 1 diabetes, implying thymic rearrangement abnormalities. In all four CD4+ subsets, TCRB CDR3 length was moderately but significantly shorter in type 1 diabetes patients. Because small numbers of individuals were included in the HLA sub-analyses, any influence of HLA type on TCRB rearrangement was left unresolved. Shorter templates might be favored by PCR, yet because patient and control samples were amplified and corrected together, any such skew would affect both groups equally. Because cDNA was sequenced instead of genomic DNA, activated cells with high expression could be over-represented, although the groups did not differ in activation or CD3 levels. Naive, central memory and regulatory TCRB repertoires appeared to be more similar among patients than among healthy donors.

This clone turned up a few times. Which antigen it targets is not known. The sample holds no much larger clone one base away, and base qualities are not on file. All of the isolated RNA was reverse transcribed with the High Capacity cDNA Reverse Transcription Kit, so expressed TCRB transcripts were sequenced. Deep immunoSEQ sequencing was applied to naive, central memory and regulatory T cell samples, giving an average of roughly 3.5 million total reads per sample. Sorted cells were lysed in RLT buffer and RNA was extracted with DNase-treated RNeasy Micro or Mini kits, depending on cell number. To prevent cross-contamination, each cell subset was processed individually, whereas patient and healthy donor samples were processed jointly. The immunoSEQ multiplex PCR was used to amplify TCRB sequences from cDNA, generating 87-bp fragments that spanned the CDR3 region. The amplicons were sequenced using the Illumina HiSeq platform. Per the source publication's procedure: Synthetic template baselines were used to correct PCR bias computationally, reads within Hamming distance 2 were collapsed together, and singletons that could not be merged were discarded. Reads were aligned to IMGT to assign V, D and J genes, CDR3 length, and insertions or deletions at six rearrangement sites. Within each subset, clonotype counts were normalized to sorted cell number, after which true diversity and Gini coefficients were computed with the tcR R package. Repertoire sharing was quantified using the overlap coefficient calculated on TCRB nucleotide sequences. As a proxy for the pre-selection repertoire, out-of-frame TCRB sequences from naive cells were analyzed. TCRdb took this table from immuneACCESS and kept in-frame rearrangements with V and J called. Such tables lack part of the clones; where checked against another copy, unresolved V genes explain under half of the gap, and the rest is unexplained. V and J calls and clone size come straight from that table; D and trimming were deduced from the DNA. Across this sample there are roughly 240,000 clones, with around 24% seen only once. The ten largest clones represent around 0.013% of the sample.

Each donor gave one peripheral blood draw, averaging approximately 0.12 L, which was collected into heparinised tubes. Using a panel that included CD45RO, CCR7, CD25, CD127, CD95 and CD27, naive, central memory, regulatory and stem cell-like memory CD4+ T cells were sorted on a BD FACSAria II. A purity above 95% was achieved for all sorted populations. PBMCs were isolated immediately by Lymphoprep density gradient centrifugation and stained directly without culture. Samples were stained and sorted in pairs, with one healthy donor and one patient per experiment, so that batch effects were minimized.

Sequenced sample: naive CD4+ T cells from blood. The label giving this sample's cell subset or site can be read as: true naive CD4+ T cells. The sequence links TRBV5-4 to TRBJ1-1; TRBD1 fits 11 bases in the junction. This sequence originates from a woman between 25 and 40 years old with type 1 diabetes. The bases are TGTGCCAGCAGGGGACAGGGGGGTTGGAACACTGAAGCTTTCTTT. This is translated as CASRGQGGWNTEAFF.